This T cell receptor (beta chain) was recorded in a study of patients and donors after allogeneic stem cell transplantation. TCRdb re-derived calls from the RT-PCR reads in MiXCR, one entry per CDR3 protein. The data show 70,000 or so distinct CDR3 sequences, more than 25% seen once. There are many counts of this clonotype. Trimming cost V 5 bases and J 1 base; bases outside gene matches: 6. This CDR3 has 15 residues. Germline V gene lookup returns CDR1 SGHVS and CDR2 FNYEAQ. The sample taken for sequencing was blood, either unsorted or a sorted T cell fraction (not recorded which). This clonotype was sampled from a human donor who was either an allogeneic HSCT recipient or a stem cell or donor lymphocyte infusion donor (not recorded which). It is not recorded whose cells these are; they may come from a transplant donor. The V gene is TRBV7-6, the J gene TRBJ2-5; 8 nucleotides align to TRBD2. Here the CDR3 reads CASSRSGGLQETQYF. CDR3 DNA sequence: TGTGCCAGCAGCCGAAGCGGGGGACTCCAAGAGACCCAGTACTTC.